These 21 T cell receptor beta chains came from one sample sequenced in a study of shared clonotypes between healthy human individuals (dated by TCRdb to between 2020 and 2021). The method was the immunoSEQ multiplex PCR assay. In its TCRdb copy, this immuneACCESS table keeps in-frame sequences only and misses some clones. Where compared with another copy, unresolved V genes explain less than half of these, and the others have no known cause. This sample has hundreds of thousands of clones in its table, and more than 70% of those were observed once. In total, the top ten clones hold more than 1.5% of the sample. The sequencing sample was made of memory CD4+ T cells sorted from blood. The cell subset or site label of this sample denotes: CD45RA-negative fraction. The receptors shown here come from a woman in her twenties or thirties in good health.

This clone showed up just a few times. J is TRBJ2-7 and V is TRBV7-9; 8 bases match TRBD2. This CDR3 has 16 amino acids. Per the germline V gene, CDR1 is SEHNR and CDR2 is FQNEAQ (reference sequence). The trim removed 4 bases at V and 7 bases at J, leaving 15 bases unmatched. CDR3 DNA sequence: TGTGCCAGCAGCTCCCCGGGGACGGGGGGGGTACGGGAGCAGTACTTC. This codes for CASSSPGTGGVREQYF.

This chain joins TRBV7-6 and TRBJ2-7; D may correspond to TRBD1 or TRBD2 (5 bases each). Trimming stripped 2 bases from V and 2 bases from J, with 13 bases between. This CDR3 is 15 amino acids long. Germline V lookup: CDR1 SGHVS, CDR2 FNYEAQ. The CDR3 sequence is CASSLQATGPYEQYF. The CDR3 region has the DNA TGTGCCAGCAGCTTACAGGCGACGGGACCCTACGAGCAGTACTTC.

The chain combines TRBV27 with TRBJ1-2; no definite D call. The CDR3 spans 14 residues. Germline V lookup: CDR1 MNHEY, CDR2 SMNVEV (reference sequence). V was trimmed by 6 bases and J by 6 bases, leaving 17 bases between them. In nucleotides, the CDR3 is TGTGCCAGCAGCCACCGAGGTGGGATCGATGGCTACACCTTC. Its translation: CASSHRGGIDGYTF.

Note on this clone: The sample contains more than one DNA sequence encoding this CDR3. The rearrangement links TRBV19 to TRBJ2-5; 11 nucleotides match TRBD2. The CDR3 has 15 residues. CDR1 is LNHDA and CDR2 is SQIVND in the germline V gene (reference sequence). V trimming: 5 bases; J trimming: 5 bases; junction bases outside the gene matches: 7. Here the CDR3 DNA reads TGTGCCAGTAGTTCACTAGCGGGGGACCGGGAGACCCAGTACTTC. Encoded protein: CASSSLAGDRETQYF.

The CDR3 region has the DNA TGTGCCAGCAGGAGGGGTTCGTCCTACGAGCAGTACTTC. Protein sequence: CASRRGSSYEQYF. The chain has TRBV2 and TRBJ2-7; D is tentatively TRBD1 or TRBD2 (5 bases each). V was pared by 6 bases and J by 1 base, with 10 bases between. Per germline, CDR1 SNHLY and CDR2 FYNNEI. The CDR3 totals 13 residues.

CDR3 in amino acids: CASTRTGQINYGYTF. As DNA, the CDR3 is TGTGCCAGCACCCGGACAGGCCAGATTAACTATGGCTACACCTTC. The chain is built from TRBV2 and TRBJ1-2; 7 positions match TRBD1. In germline, CDR1 is SNHLY, CDR2 FYNNEI. This CDR3 is built from 15 residues. After removal of 7 bases from V and 1 base from J, the junction contained 9 bases not matched to a gene.

CDR3 loop: CASSPRESYEQYF. CDR3 sequence (DNA): TGTGCCAGCTCACCAAGAGAGTCCTACGAGCAGTACTTC. The genes are TRBV18 and TRBJ2-7; D not certain. The V and J ends lost 2 bases and 1 base respectively, with 6 bases between them. CDR3 length: 13 amino acids. CDR1 and CDR2 (germline): KGHSH, LQKENI.

The V and J genes are TRBV28 and TRBJ1-2; D is ambiguous. Germline V gene sequence: CDR1 MDHEN, CDR2 SYDVKM. Trimming took off 2 bases at V and 8 bases at J, with 15 bases between the two ends. There are 14 residues in the CDR3. The CDR3: CASSLPGNLGGYTF. The CDR3 nucleotides are TGTGCCAGCAGTTTACCCGGGAATCTAGGGGGCTACACCTTC.

On this clone itself: Different DNA sequences within this sample yield the same CDR3. The V call is TRBV9, the J call TRBJ2-7, with 7 bases aligning to TRBD1. The trim removed 2 bases at V and 2 bases at J, leaving 7 bases unmatched. The germline gives CDR1 SGDLS, CDR2 YYNGEE. The CDR3 loop spans 15 amino acids. The CDR3 protein is CASSVTRDSPYEQYF. Here the CDR3 DNA reads TGTGCCAGCAGCGTCACCCGGGACAGCCCCTACGAGCAGTACTTC.

This clone was counted once. The chain has TRBV7-2 and TRBJ2-3; D may be TRBD1 (5 bases). Germline CDR1 and CDR2: SGHTA and FQGNSA. V dropped 6 bases and J dropped 3 bases, with 16 bases sitting between them. The CDR3 loop spans 15 amino acids. CDR3 sequence reads: CASSQPGQGTDTQYF. CDR3 coding DNA: TGTGCCAGCAGTCAACCCGGACAAGGAACAGATACGCAGTATTTT.

This chain connects TRBV11-3 to TRBJ2-3; 9 bases fit TRBD2. The trim removed 3 bases at V and 0 bases at J, leaving 4 bases unmatched. Germline V gives CDR1 SGHNT, CDR2 YENEEA. The CDR3 loop spans 16 amino acids. The CDR3 here is CASSLGLAGSTDTQYF. Written as DNA, the CDR3 is TGTGCCAGCAGCTTGGGGCTAGCGGGAAGCACAGATACGCAGTATTTT.

This chain links TRBV30 with TRBJ2-6; no firm D call. CDR3 size: 12 residues. CDR1 and CDR2 (germline): GTSNPN, SVGIG (reference sequence). CDR3 loop: CAFSSGANVLTF. Here the CDR3 DNA reads TGTGCTTTTAGCTCTGGGGCCAACGTCCTGACTTTC.

This clone was detected a few times. The genes are TRBV25-1 and TRBJ1-1; no clear D. Germline loops: CDR1 MGHDK, CDR2 SYGVNS. The CDR3 covers 15 residues. Between the trimmed V and J ends, which lost 4 bases and 1 base, there was a span of 13 bases. The chain's CDR3 is CASSVNRASNTEAFF. The CDR3 DNA is TGTGCCAGCAGTGTAAACCGGGCTTCGAACACTGAAGCTTTCTTT.

V gene TRBV7-9 combines with J gene TRBJ1-4; D unclear. Trimming stripped 5 bases from V and 3 bases from J, with 13 bases between. This CDR3 has 15 amino acids. Germline loops: CDR1 SEHNR, CDR2 FQNEAQ (reference sequence). This CDR3 reads CASSPSRAANEKLFF. Here the CDR3 DNA reads TGTGCCAGCAGCCCTAGCCGGGCCGCTAATGAAAAACTGTTTTTT.

On this clone itself: The sample contains more than one DNA sequence encoding this CDR3. The gene calls are TRBV5-4 and TRBJ2-5, with TRBD2 identical over 9 bases. Germline V gene data show CDR1 as SGHNT and CDR2 as YYREEE (reference sequence). V shed 4 bases and J 5 bases; nucleotides not matched to a gene: 9. This CDR3 has 15 residues. As DNA, the CDR3 is TGTGCCAGCAGCGTTGCGGGAGGGCCAGGGGAGACCCAGTACTTC. It is translated as CASSVAGGPGETQYF.

The chain is built from TRBV7-2 and TRBJ2-3, with D perhaps matching TRBD2 (6 bases). This CDR3 is built from 14 residues. The V end lost 5 bases, the J end lost 1 base, and 10 bases lay between the germline ends. Looked up from germline, CDR1 is SGHTA and CDR2 is FQGNSA. In nucleotides, the CDR3 is TGTGCCAGCAGCCAGGGACTTGGCACAGATACGCAGTATTTT. Translation gives CASSQGLGTDTQYF.

V gene TRBV6-5 combines with J gene TRBJ2-5; D could derive from TRBD1 or TRBD2 (6 bases each). The V and J ends lost 9 bases and 5 bases respectively, with 13 bases between them. Germline V gene lookup returns CDR1 MNHEY and CDR2 SVGAGI. The CDR3 runs to 12 residues. The CDR3 region is CASRGRGETQYF. CDR3 in DNA: TGTGCCAGTCGGGGGCGCGGGGAGACCCAGTACTTC.

V and J are TRBV6-1 and TRBJ1-4, with D tentatively TRBD1 (6 bases). Germline CDR1 and CDR2: MNHNS and SASEGT. The CDR3 totals 14 residues. The germline V and J ends were trimmed by 3 bases and 7 bases, with 12 bases remaining between them. The CDR3, as DNA: TGTGCCAGCAGTGATACAGGGCGGAGTGAAAAACTGTTTTTT. It is translated as CASSDTGRSEKLFF.

The chain employs TRBV30 and TRBJ1-5; D gene uncertain. This CDR3 is 15 amino acids long. Trimming stripped 0 bases from V and 1 base from J, with 10 bases between. Germline-derived CDR1 and CDR2 are GTSNPN and SVGIG (reference sequence). The CDR3 DNA sequence: TGTGCCTGGAGTGTAAGGTCAGGCAGCAATCAGCCCCAGCATTTT. Its protein product is CAWSVRSGSNQPQHF.

This clone came up once. The J gene is TRBJ2-1, the V gene TRBV7-2, with 7 bases aligning to TRBD2. Looked up from germline, CDR1 is SGHTA and CDR2 is FQGNSA. The CDR3 loop spans 15 amino acids. V trimming: 5 bases; J trimming: 4 bases; junction bases outside the gene matches: 8. CDR3 loop: CASSPSSGVYNEQFF. Here the CDR3 DNA reads TGTGCCAGCAGCCCGTCCAGCGGGGTGTACAATGAGCAGTTCTTC.

The chain carries TRBV19 and TRBJ2-7; D remains ambiguous. This CDR3 has 12 amino acids. Trimming pared 6 bases from V and 0 bases from J, leaving 6 bases between. Germline CDR1 reads LNHDA; CDR2 reads SQIVND (reference sequence). The CDR3 reads CASRSSSYEQYF. For the CDR3, the DNA is TGTGCCAGTAGGAGCAGCTCCTACGAGCAGTACTTC.